The source of this TCR beta chain is a study of sequential checkpoint blockade in melanoma. This CDR3 comprises 15 residues. The germline V and J ends were trimmed by 4 bases and 1 base, with 13 bases remaining between them. From germline, CDR1 is LGHNA and CDR2 YSLEER. Sequenced by immunoSEQ multiplex PCR; TCRdb stores in-frame clones only, minus some. Seen here are under 13,000 clones, 55% to 70% observed once, and the top ten hold about 28%. Treatment noted: randomized to nivolumab then ipilimumab (arm A) or the reverse (arm B). From thawed PBMCs, live CD3+CD8+ cells negative for CD19 and CD56 were sorted.

The clonotype was recovered from a human donor with melanoma. Sequenced material: CD8+ T cells sorted from blood (inferred from file names), taken from a patient given nivolumab and ipilimumab in sequence. V and J are TRBV4-3 and TRBJ1-1, with D possibly being TRBD1 (6 bases). The CDR3 sequence: CASSPARTENTEAFF. The CDR3 coding sequence is TGCGCCAGCAGCCCGGCGAGGACAGAGAACACTGAAGCTTTCTTT.